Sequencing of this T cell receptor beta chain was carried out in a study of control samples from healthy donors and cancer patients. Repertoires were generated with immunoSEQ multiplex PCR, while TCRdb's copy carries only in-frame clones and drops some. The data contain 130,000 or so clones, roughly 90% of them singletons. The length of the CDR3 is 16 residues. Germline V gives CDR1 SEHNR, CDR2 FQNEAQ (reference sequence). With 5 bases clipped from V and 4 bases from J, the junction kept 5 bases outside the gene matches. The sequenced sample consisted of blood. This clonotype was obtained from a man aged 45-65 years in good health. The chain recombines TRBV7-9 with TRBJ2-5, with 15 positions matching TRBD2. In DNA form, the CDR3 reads TGTGCCAGCAGCCCTGGGACTAGCGGGGGGATAGAGACCCAGTACTTC. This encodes CASSPGTSGGIETQYF.